Listed here are 28 T cell receptor beta chains from one sample, sequenced in a study of T cells in localized non-small cell lung cancer. The table came from immunoSEQ multiplex PCR; TCRdb's copy has only in-frame clones and leaves some out. The table lists 60,000 to 65,000 clones, about 90% of them singletons. The specimen comprised peripheral blood, sampled before any cancer treatment. The receptors here all came from a woman aged 35 to 75 with stage I lung adenocarcinoma.

CDR3: CASSPTGAKGEKLFF. In nucleotides, the CDR3 is TGCGCCAGCAGCCCGACAGGGGCCAAGGGGGAAAAACTGTTTTTT. The chain uses TRBV5-1 and TRBJ1-4; 8 positions match TRBD1. CDR3 length: 15 amino acids. Trimming removed 4 bases from V and 8 bases from J; junction bases left unmatched: 10. From germline, CDR1 is SGHRS and CDR2 YFSETQ. Looking up the rest from reference TRBV5-1 and TRBJ1-4 gives the full variable domain: KAGVTQTPRYLIKTRGQQVTLSCSPISGHRSVSWYQQTPGQGLQFLFEYFSETQRNKGNFPGRFSGRQFSNSRSEMNVSTLELGDSALYLCASSPTGAKGEKLFFGSGTQLSVL.

The rearrangement joins TRBV7-8 to TRBJ2-3; 8 bases match TRBD2. The germline CDR1 and CDR2 sequences are SGHVS and FQNEAQ. Losses at the gene ends were 2 bases for V and 3 bases for J; bases not matched to a gene: 4. CDR3 size: 15 residues. As DNA, the CDR3 is TGTGCCAGCAGCTTACGACAGCGGGAGACAGATACGCAGTATTTT. This translates into CASSLRQRETDTQYF.

The chain joins TRBV5-1 to TRBJ2-2, with 7 bases aligning to TRBD1. The CDR3 covers 15 residues. V trimming: 7 bases; J trimming: 0 bases; junction bases outside the gene matches: 6. From germline, CDR1 is SGHRS and CDR2 YFSETQ. This CDR3 is CASGPGTANTGELFF. Written as DNA, the CDR3 is TGCGCCAGCGGTCCTGGGACAGCGAACACCGGGGAGCTGTTTTTT.

The rearrangement uses TRBV30 and TRBJ2-1; 15 nucleotides match TRBD2. The CDR3 extends over 15 amino acids. In germline, CDR1 is GTSNPN, CDR2 SVGIG (reference sequence). V lost 4 bases to trimming and J lost 13 bases; unmatched junction nucleotides: 11. Here the CDR3 reads CAWNRPGLAGGQQFF. CDR3 DNA sequence: TGTGCCTGGAACCGACCGGGACTAGCGGGGGGACAACAGTTCTTC.

The chain links TRBV4-2 to TRBJ2-1; D gene ambiguous. Trimming removed 4 bases from V and 8 bases from J, with 15 bases in between. CDR1 and CDR2 from the germline V gene are LGHNA and YNFKEQ. The CDR3 spans 14 residues. The CDR3 protein is CASSLSVTSDEQFF. In DNA form, the CDR3 reads TGTGCCAGCAGCCTATCCGTAACATCCGATGAGCAGTTCTTC.

The V call is TRBV7-3, the J call TRBJ2-2; possibly TRBD2 for D (6 bases). Per the germline V gene, CDR1 is SGHTA and CDR2 is FQGTGA. V lost 5 bases and J 3 bases, leaving 10 bases between the germline ends. The CDR3 covers 14 residues. CDR3 coding DNA: TGTGCCAGCAGCCCCCCGGGAGACACCGGGGAGCTGTTTTTT. Translated: CASSPPGDTGELFF.

J is TRBJ1-1 and V is TRBV28, with 7 bases matching TRBD1. The CDR3 is made up of 15 amino acids. Per germline, CDR1 MDHEN and CDR2 SYDVKM. V shed 2 bases, J shed 5 bases, and the junction held 8 bases outside the gene matches. Written as DNA, the CDR3 is TGTGCCAGCAGTTTAATAGGCAGGGGGAATACTGAAGCTTTCTTT. Translated: CASSLIGRGNTEAFF.

For the CDR3, the DNA is TGCGCCAGCGGAACCCCAGGGGGCACTGAAGCTTTCTTT. It yields the protein CASGTPGGTEAFF. This chain joins TRBV5-1 and TRBJ1-1; 7 nucleotides align to TRBD1. CDR3 length equals 13 residues. Germline CDR1 is SGHRS and CDR2 is YFSETQ. With V trimmed by 7 bases and J by 4 bases, 7 bases remained unmatched.

V and J are TRBV28 and TRBJ1-3; D ambiguous. The CDR3 spans 13 residues. Germline loops: CDR1 MDHEN, CDR2 SYDVKM. V dropped 6 bases and J dropped 4 bases, with 10 bases sitting between them. The CDR3, as DNA: TGTGCCAGCAGGCCGAGACCCGGAAACACCATATATTTT. Protein: CASRPRPGNTIYF.

The chain joins TRBV9 to TRBJ1-2; the D is unclear. The V end was cut by 2 bases, the J end by 4 bases, with 9 bases between. The CDR3 is 13 residues long. Germline assignment: CDR1 SGDLS and CDR2 YYNGEE. CDR3 coding DNA: TGTGCCAGCAGCGTCATGACAAGCTATGGCTACACCTTC. Protein: CASSVMTSYGYTF.

V gene TRBV19 combines with J gene TRBJ1-5, with TRBD1 matching 10 bases. The V and J ends lost 7 bases and 4 bases, in that order; junction bases with no gene match: 10. Germline V gives CDR1 LNHDA, CDR2 SQIVND (reference sequence). This CDR3 is 16 amino acids long. Written as DNA, the CDR3 is TGTGCCAGTAAACGTAGGGGGACAGGGGAAAATCAGCCCCAGCATTTT. Its protein is CASKRRGTGENQPQHF.

The count of this clone is one. The gene calls are TRBV9 and TRBJ1-2; perhaps TRBD1 as D (5 bases). Trimming stripped 0 bases from V and 8 bases from J, with 11 bases between. Germline-derived CDR1 and CDR2 are SGDLS and YYNGEE. The CDR3 extends over 13 amino acids. CDR3 coding DNA: TGTGCCAGCAGCGTAGAACAGGAACTCGGCTACACCTTC. Its protein product is CASSVEQELGYTF.

The rearrangement joins TRBV12-5 to TRBJ2-1; 12 bases agree with TRBD2. The V segment lost 5 bases and the J segment 2 bases; nucleotides outside the gene matches: 4. This CDR3 spans 16 amino acids. Germline CDR1 and CDR2: LGHNT and FRNRAP. CDR3 region: CASGTTSGGPYNEQFF. CDR3 sequence (DNA): TGTGCTAGTGGTACAACTAGCGGGGGGCCCTACAATGAGCAGTTCTTC.

V is TRBV18 and J is TRBJ2-7; D may be TRBD1 (5 bases). CDR3 length: 12 amino acids. Per the germline V gene, CDR1 is KGHSH and CDR2 is LQKENI. V lost 5 bases and J 7 bases, leaving 12 bases between the germline ends. CDR3 sequence reads: CASSLGAEEQYF. The CDR3 coding sequence is TGTGCCAGCTCATTAGGGGCTGAAGAGCAGTACTTC.

The rearrangement links TRBV19 to TRBJ2-5; 10 bases are shared with TRBD2. V lost 5 bases, J lost 7 bases, and 7 bases stayed unmatched. The CDR3 spans 14 residues. Germline CDR1 reads LNHDA; CDR2 reads SQIVND (reference sequence). The CDR3 nucleotides read TGTGCCAGTAGTCTCAGACTAGCGGGTGGGACCCAGTACTTC. Translation gives CASSLRLAGGTQYF. Full variable domain (remainder filled in from reference TRBV19 and TRBJ2-5): DGGITQSPKYLFRKEGQNVTLSCEQNLNHDAMYWYRQDPGQGLRLIYYSQIVNDFQKGDIAEGYSVSREKKESFPLTVTSAQKNPTAFYLCASSLRLAGGTQYFGPGTRLLVL.

The chain uses TRBV28 and TRBJ2-7, with D maybe TRBD2 (5 bases). The ends were cut back, 8 bases at V and 2 bases at J, with 13 bases in the middle. The CDR3 runs to 13 residues. Germline V gives CDR1 MDHEN, CDR2 SYDVKM. Here the CDR3 DNA reads TGTGCCAGCCGGGCGGGCCGCACCTACGAGCAGTACTTC. It codes for CASRAGRTYEQYF.

This chain joins TRBV29-1 and TRBJ1-2; TRBD1 matches at 11 bases. CDR3 size: 13 residues. The V gene end was trimmed by 6 bases and the J gene end by 4 bases; junction bases not matched to a gene: 4. Germline CDR1 SQVTM, CDR2 ANQGSEA. CDR3 loop: CSVTGTGGYGYTF. In nucleotides, the CDR3 is TGCAGCGTGACCGGGACAGGGGGCTATGGCTACACCTTC.

This rearrangement joins TRBV7-8 to TRBJ2-1, with 8 bases identical to TRBD1. Trimming took 5 bases from V and 8 from J; bases not matched to a gene: 17. Germline CDR1 SGHVS, CDR2 FQNEAQ. This CDR3 is 17 amino acids long. The CDR3: CASSPHTGQGYSDEQFF. The CDR3 nucleotides are TGTGCCAGCAGCCCCCATACCGGACAGGGATATTCAGATGAGCAGTTCTTC.

V is TRBV28 and J is TRBJ1-4, with 8 positions matching TRBD1. Germline V gives CDR1 MDHEN, CDR2 SYDVKM. V lost 6 bases and J lost 4; bases outside the gene matches: 4. The CDR3 is made up of 14 amino acids. The CDR3 coding sequence is TGTGCCAGCAGCCTCGGACAGGGTAATGAAAAACTGTTTTTT. Protein sequence: CASSLGQGNEKLFF.

The chain recombines TRBV15 with TRBJ2-7; D tentatively fits TRBD1 or TRBD2 (5 bases each). The CDR3 extends over 15 amino acids. Germline CDR1 is LNHNV and CDR2 is YYDKDF (reference sequence). V was trimmed by 0 bases and J by 4 bases, leaving 13 bases between them. CDR3 residues: CATSRDHGTGYEQYF. CDR3 bases: TGTGCCACCAGCAGAGATCACGGGACGGGATACGAGCAGTACTTC. Full variable domain (missing parts from reference TRBV15 and TRBJ2-7): DAMVIQNPRYQVTQFGKPVTLSCSQTLNHNVMYWYQQKSSQAPKLLFHYYDKDFNNEADTPDNFQSRRPNTSFCFLDIRSPGLGDTAMYLCATSRDHGTGYEQYFGPGTRLTVT.

In this sample, this clone turned up a few times. The V call is TRBV2, the J call TRBJ1-1; no firm D call. V dropped 6 bases and J dropped 0 bases, with 2 bases sitting between them. In germline, CDR1 is SNHLY, CDR2 FYNNEI. The CDR3 spans 11 residues. CDR3 residues: CASSLNTEAFF. The DNA of the CDR3 is TGTGCCAGCAGCTTGAACACTGAAGCTTTCTTT. Drawing the rest from reference TRBV2 and TRBJ1-1, the complete variable domain is EPEVTQTPSHQVTQMGQEVILRCVPISNHLYFYWYRQILGQKVEFLVSFYNNEISEKSEIFDDQFSVERPDGSNFTLKIRSTKLEDSAMYFCASSLNTEAFFGQGTRLTVV.

The chain couples TRBV6-5 to TRBJ1-2, with TRBD1 as a possible D gene (6 bases). Germline V gene sequence: CDR1 MNHEY, CDR2 SVGAGI. V was clipped by 6 bases and J by 7 bases, with 15 bases between them. CDR3 length: 13 residues. This CDR3 is CASRAQGFGGYTF. In nucleotides, the CDR3 is TGTGCCAGCAGGGCACAGGGATTTGGTGGCTACACCTTC.

The gene calls are TRBV9 and TRBJ2-2; 9 bases are shared with TRBD1. V lost 0 bases, J lost 6 bases, and 3 bases stayed unmatched. This CDR3 comprises 15 residues. Germline V gene lookup returns CDR1 SGDLS and CDR2 YYNGEE. CDR3 sequence reads: CASSVEDRGSGELFF. The CDR3 DNA sequence: TGTGCCAGCAGCGTAGAGGACAGGGGTTCCGGGGAGCTGTTTTTT.

The chain's CDR3 is CASSFTGGTFYEQYF. The CDR3 nucleotides are TGTGCCAGCAGTTTCACAGGGGGCACTTTCTACGAGCAGTACTTC. The chain has TRBV6-6 and TRBJ2-7; 9 bases align to TRBD1. The V and J ends lost 4 bases and 3 bases, in that order; junction bases with no gene match: 7. Germline CDR1 and CDR2: MNHNY and SVGAGI (reference sequence). The CDR3 loop spans 15 amino acids.

The chain couples TRBV19 to TRBJ2-1, with 11 bases matching TRBD1. V gave up 6 bases and J gave up 10 bases; unmatched junction bases: 8. The CDR3 has 14 residues. Germline V gene sequence: CDR1 LNHDA, CDR2 SQIVND (reference sequence). The CDR3 here is CASSSGQGVREQFF. In DNA, the CDR3 is TGTGCCAGTAGCTCGGGACAGGGGGTAAGGGAGCAGTTCTTC.

This chain links TRBV19 with TRBJ1-2; D is ambiguous. V lost 5 bases, J lost 8 bases, and 15 bases lay in between. This CDR3 has 13 amino acids. The V gene's germline CDR1 is LNHDA and CDR2 SQIVND (reference sequence). This CDR3 is CASSFTYFMGYTF. The CDR3, as DNA: TGTGCCAGTAGTTTTACCTACTTCATGGGCTACACCTTC.

The rearrangement joins TRBV11-2 to TRBJ2-1; D is unresolved. The CDR3 has 12 residues. The germline V and J ends were trimmed by 6 bases and 5 bases, with 8 bases remaining between them. CDR1 is SGHAT and CDR2 is FQNNGV in the germline V gene. The CDR3 DNA follows: TGTGCCAGCAGACCCCCAAACAATGAGCAGTTCTTC. Protein sequence: CASRPPNNEQFF. The full variable domain, in which reference TRBV11-2 and TRBJ2-1 provide the parts outside the CDR3, is EAGVAQSPRYKIIEKRQSVAFWCNPISGHATLYWYQQILGQGPKLLIQFQNNGVVDDSQLPKDRFSAERLKGVDSTLKIQPAKLEDSAVYLCASRPPNNEQFFGPGTRLTVL.

The J gene is TRBJ2-3, the V gene TRBV27; 12 bases are shared with TRBD2. The J segment lost 8 bases and the V segment lost 4 bases, leaving 7 bases of the junction unmatched. This CDR3 spans 15 amino acids. Germline V gene lookup returns CDR1 MNHEY and CDR2 SMNVEV (reference sequence). The chain's CDR3 is CASSSSSGGALTQYF. CDR3 DNA sequence: TGTGCCAGCAGTTCCTCTAGCGGGGGGGCCCTTACGCAGTATTTT.